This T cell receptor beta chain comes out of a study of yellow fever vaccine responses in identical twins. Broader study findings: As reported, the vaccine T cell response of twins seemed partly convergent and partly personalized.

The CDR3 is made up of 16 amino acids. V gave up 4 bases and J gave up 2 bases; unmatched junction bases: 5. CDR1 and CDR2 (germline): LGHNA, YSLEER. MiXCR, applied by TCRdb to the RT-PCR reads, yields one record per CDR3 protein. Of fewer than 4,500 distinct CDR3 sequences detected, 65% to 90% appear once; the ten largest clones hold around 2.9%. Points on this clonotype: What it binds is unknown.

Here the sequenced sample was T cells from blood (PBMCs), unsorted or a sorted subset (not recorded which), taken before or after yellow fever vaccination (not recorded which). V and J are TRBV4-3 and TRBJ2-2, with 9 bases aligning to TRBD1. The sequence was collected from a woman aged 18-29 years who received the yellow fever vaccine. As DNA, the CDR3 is TGCGCCAGCAGCCCCGGGACAGGGTATAACACCGGGGAGCTGTTTTTT. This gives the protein CASSPGTGYNTGELFF.